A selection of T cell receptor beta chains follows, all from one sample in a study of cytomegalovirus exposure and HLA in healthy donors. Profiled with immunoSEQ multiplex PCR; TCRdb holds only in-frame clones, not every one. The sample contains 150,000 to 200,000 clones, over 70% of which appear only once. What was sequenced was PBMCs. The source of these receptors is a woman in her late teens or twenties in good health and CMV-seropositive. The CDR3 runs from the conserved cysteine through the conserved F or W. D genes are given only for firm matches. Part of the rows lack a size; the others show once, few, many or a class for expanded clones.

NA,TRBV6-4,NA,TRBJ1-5,TGTGCCAGCAGTGACATTAGCGGGACGGCCCTTCGGCCCCAGCATTTT,CASSDISGTALRPQHF
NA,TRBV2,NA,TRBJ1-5,TGTGCCAGCACCGCAGGGAGGACAAGCAATCAGCCCCAGCATTTT,CASTAGRTSNQPQHF
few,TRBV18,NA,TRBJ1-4,TGTGCCAGCTCACCCGGCGCAGGGATGGATGAAAAACTGTTTTTT,CASSPGAGMDEKLFF
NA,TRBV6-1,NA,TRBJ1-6,TGTGCCAGCAGTGAAAGGGAGAATTCACCCCTCCACTTT,CASSERENSPLHF
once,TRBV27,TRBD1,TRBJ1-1,TGTGCCAGCAGTTGGACAGGGGGGGCTGAAGCTTTCTTT,CASSWTGGAEAFF
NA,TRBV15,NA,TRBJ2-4,TGTGCCACCAGCAGTGATAGTGGCATTCAGTACTTC,CATSSDSGIQYF
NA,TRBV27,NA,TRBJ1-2,TGTGCCAGCAGGGAGACAGGCTCTAACTATGGCTACACCTTC,CASRETGSNYGYTF
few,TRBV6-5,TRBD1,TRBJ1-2,TGTGCCAGCAGTTACATGGGACAGGCCCTCTATGGCTACACCTTC,CASSYMGQALYGYTF
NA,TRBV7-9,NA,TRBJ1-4,TGTGCCAGCAGCTGGTGGGGCGCGGGGAGTGAAAAACTGTTTTTT,CASSWWGAGSEKLFF
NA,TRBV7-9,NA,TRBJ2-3,TGTGCCAGCAGCTTTACGGGGGACCAAACAGATACGCAGTATTTT,CASSFTGDQTDTQYF
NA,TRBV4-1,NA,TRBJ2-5,TGCGCCAGCAGCCAGCTACCATGGGAGACCCAGTACTTC,CASSQLPWETQYF
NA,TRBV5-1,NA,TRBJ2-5,TGCGCCAGCAGCTTGCCCGGGGGTCAAGAGACCCAGTACTTC,CASSLPGGQETQYF
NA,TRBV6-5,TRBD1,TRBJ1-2,TGTGCCAGCGCACGACAGGGATATATGGGCTACACCTTC,CASARQGYMGYTF
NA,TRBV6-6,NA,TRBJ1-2,TGTGCCAGCACCGACCGGGGGAGCGGCTACACCTTC,CASTDRGSGYTF
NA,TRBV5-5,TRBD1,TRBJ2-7,TGTGCCAGCAGCTCTCAGACAGGGTACGAGCAGTACTTC,CASSSQTGYEQYF
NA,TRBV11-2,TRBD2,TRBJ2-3,TGTGCCAGCAGACTAGCGGGGGGAACAGATACGCAGTATTTT,CASRLAGGTDTQYF
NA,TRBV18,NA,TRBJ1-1,TGTGCCAGCTCCACGGGGGGGTTTACGGGAGGTGGCACTGAAGCTTTCTTT,CASSTGGFTGGGTEAFF
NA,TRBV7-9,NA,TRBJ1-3,TGTGCCAGCAGCTCGACCCTACTGGGAGTTCTCTCTGGAAACACCATATATTTT,CASSSTLLGVLSGNTIYF
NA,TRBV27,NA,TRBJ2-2,TGTGCCAGCAGTTTATCGCGTCCCACCGGGGAGCTGTTTTTT,CASSLSRPTGELFF
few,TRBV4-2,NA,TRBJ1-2,TGTGCCAGCAGCCCCCATAGGACTAGAGAGGGCTATGGCTACACCTTC,CASSPHRTREGYGYTF
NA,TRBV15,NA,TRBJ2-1,TGTGCCACCAGCAACAGGGGGGGCTCCTACAATGAGCAGTTCTTC,CATSNRGGSYNEQFF
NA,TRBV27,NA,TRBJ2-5,TGTGCCAGCAGTGAGGGGGGGGCCCAAGAGACCCAGTACTTC,CASSEGGAQETQYF
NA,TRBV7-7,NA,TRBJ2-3,TGTGCTAGCAGCCGAGGGGCAGGGGGGCTCGCATTCCGTCCGTTGGATACGCAGTATTTT,CASSRGAGGLAFRPLDTQYF
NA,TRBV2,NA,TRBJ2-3,TGTGCCAGTCGCGAGGGGGTAGGCACAGATACGCAGTATTTT,CASREGVGTDTQYF
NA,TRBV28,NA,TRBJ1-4,TGTGCCAGCAGTGACAGTTTTAATGAAAAACTGTTTTTT,CASSDSFNEKLFF
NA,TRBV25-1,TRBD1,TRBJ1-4,TGTGCCAGCAGAAGACAGGGGGCCGAAAAACTGTTTTTT,CASRRQGAEKLFF
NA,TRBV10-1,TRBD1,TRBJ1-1,TGCGCCAGCAGTGCGACAGGGCTTGGGAACACTGAAGCTTTCTTT,CASSATGLGNTEAFF
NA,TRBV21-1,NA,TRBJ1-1,TGTGCCAGCCGCCCAGAGGGACAGATGAACACTGAAGCTTTCTTT,CASRPEGQMNTEAFF
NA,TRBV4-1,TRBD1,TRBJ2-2,TGCGCCAGCAGCCTCCAGGGACAGGACGTGTCCGGGGAGCTGTTTTTT,CASSLQGQDVSGELFF
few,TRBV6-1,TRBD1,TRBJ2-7,TGTGCCAGCAGTGAAGGGGTGGGCGGACAGGGACGTTTCGAGCAGTACTTC,CASSEGVGGQGRFEQYF
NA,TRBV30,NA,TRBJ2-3,TGTGCCTGGAGCGATAGTAGCGGCACAGATACGCAGTATTTT,CAWSDSSGTDTQYF
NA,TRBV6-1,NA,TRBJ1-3,TGTGCCAGCAGTGAAGCGGTCAGGGGACACGGAAACACCATATATTTT,CASSEAVRGHGNTIYF
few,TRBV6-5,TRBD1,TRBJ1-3,TGTGCCAGCAGCCGGACCGGGACAGGAGGAAACACCATATATTTT,CASSRTGTGGNTIYF
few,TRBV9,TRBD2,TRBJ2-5,TGTGCCAGCAGCGTAGGCTTGATAGCGGGGGGCCGAAATAACCCAATCCAAGAGACCCAGTACTTC,CASSVGLIAGGRNNPIQETQYF
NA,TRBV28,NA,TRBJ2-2,TGTGCCAGCAGTTTGACAGCGAACACCGGGGAGCTGTTTTTT,CASSLTANTGELFF
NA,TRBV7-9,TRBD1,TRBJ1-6,TGTGCCAGCGGATATACCGGACAGGGTAATTCACCCCTCCACTTT,CASGYTGQGNSPLHF
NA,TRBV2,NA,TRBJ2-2,TGTGCCAGCAAGGTCACCTTTCCCACAGGCGGGGAGCTGTTTTTT,CASKVTFPTGGELFF
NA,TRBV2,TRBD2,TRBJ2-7,TGTGCCAGCACCTTGACGGGACTAGCGAACTACGAGCAGTACTTC,CASTLTGLANYEQYF
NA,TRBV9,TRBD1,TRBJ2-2,TGTGCCAGCAGCCCTTCGAGGGACAGCCGGGGCGGGGAGCTGTTTTTT,CASSPSRDSRGGELFF
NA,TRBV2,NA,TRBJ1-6,TGTGCCAGCAGTGCCTCTGCGGATAATTCACCCCTCCACTTT,CASSASADNSPLHF
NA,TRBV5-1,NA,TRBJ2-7,TGCGCCAGCAGCTTTTTGCGGGACTACGAGCAGTACTTC,CASSFLRDYEQYF
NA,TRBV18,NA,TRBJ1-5,TGTGCCAGCTCACCAATAGGAGGGGGGGATCAGCCCCAGCATTTT,CASSPIGGGDQPQHF
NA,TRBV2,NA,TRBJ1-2,TGTGCCATCCTCTGGGCCGGTAACTATGGCTACACCTTC,CAILWAGNYGYTF